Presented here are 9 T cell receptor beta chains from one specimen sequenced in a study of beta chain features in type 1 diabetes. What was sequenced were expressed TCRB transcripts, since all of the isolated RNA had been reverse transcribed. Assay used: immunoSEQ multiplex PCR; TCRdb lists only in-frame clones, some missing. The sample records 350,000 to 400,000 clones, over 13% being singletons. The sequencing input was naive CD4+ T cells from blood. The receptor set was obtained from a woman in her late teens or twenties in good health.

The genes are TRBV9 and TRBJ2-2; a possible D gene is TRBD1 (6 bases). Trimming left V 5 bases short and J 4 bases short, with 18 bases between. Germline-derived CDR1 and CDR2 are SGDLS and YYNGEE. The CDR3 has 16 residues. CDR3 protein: CASSRLRDTRTGELFF. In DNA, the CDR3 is TGTGCCAGCAGTAGGCTCAGGGACACCCGCACCGGGGAGCTGTTTTTT. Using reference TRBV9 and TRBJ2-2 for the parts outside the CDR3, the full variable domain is DSGVTQTPKHLITATGQRVTLRCSPRSGDLSVYWYQQSLDQGLQFLIQYYNGEERAKGNILERFSAQQFPDLHSELNLSSLELGDSALYFCASSRLRDTRTGELFFGEGSRLTVL.

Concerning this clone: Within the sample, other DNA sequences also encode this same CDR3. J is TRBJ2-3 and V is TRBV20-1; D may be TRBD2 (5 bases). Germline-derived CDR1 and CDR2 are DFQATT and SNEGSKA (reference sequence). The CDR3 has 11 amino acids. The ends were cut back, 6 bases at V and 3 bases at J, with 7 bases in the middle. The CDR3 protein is CSAEGTDTQYF. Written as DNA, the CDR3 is TGCAGTGCCGAGGGAACAGATACGCAGTATTTT.

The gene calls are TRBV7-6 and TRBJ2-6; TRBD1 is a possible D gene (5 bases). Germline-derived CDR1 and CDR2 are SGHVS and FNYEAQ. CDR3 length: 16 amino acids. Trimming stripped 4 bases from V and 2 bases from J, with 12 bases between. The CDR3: CASSSRPGTGANVLTF. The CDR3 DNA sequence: TGTGCCAGCAGCTCTAGGCCAGGGACTGGGGCCAACGTCCTGACTTTC.

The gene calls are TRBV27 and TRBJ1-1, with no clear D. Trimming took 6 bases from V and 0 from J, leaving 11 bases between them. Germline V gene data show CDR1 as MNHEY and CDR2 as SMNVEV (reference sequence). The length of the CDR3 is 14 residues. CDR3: CASRPLHMNTEAFF. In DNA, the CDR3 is TGTGCCAGCAGACCCCTTCACATGAACACTGAAGCTTTCTTT.

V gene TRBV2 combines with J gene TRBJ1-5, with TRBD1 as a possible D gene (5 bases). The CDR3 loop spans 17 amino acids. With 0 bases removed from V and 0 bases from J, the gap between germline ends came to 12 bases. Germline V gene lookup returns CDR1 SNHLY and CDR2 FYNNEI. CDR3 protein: CASSEARQLFSNQPQHF. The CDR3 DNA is TGTGCCAGCAGTGAAGCGCGACAGCTTTTTAGCAATCAGCCCCAGCATTTT.

The CDR3 DNA is TGTGCCAGCAGCGCGGGGTTAGGAGGAGCCTATGGCTACACCTTC. Residues: CASSAGLGGAYGYTF. This chain joins TRBV9 and TRBJ1-2, with no clear D. The CDR3 is 15 amino acids. Germline V gene sequence: CDR1 SGDLS, CDR2 YYNGEE. The V gene lost 3 bases and the J gene lost 4 bases, with 16 bases spanning the gap.

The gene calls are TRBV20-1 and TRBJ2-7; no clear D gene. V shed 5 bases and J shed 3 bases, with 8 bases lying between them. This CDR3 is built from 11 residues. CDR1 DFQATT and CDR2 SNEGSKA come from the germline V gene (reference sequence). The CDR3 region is CSAWRNYEQYF. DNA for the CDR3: TGCAGTGCTTGGCGGAACTACGAGCAGTACTTC.

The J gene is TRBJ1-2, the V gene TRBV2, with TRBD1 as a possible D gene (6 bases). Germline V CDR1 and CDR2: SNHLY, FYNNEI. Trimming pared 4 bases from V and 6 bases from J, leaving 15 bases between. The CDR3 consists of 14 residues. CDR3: CASSATGQRDGYTF. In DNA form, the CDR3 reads TGTGCCAGCAGTGCCACCGGACAGCGCGATGGCTACACCTTC.

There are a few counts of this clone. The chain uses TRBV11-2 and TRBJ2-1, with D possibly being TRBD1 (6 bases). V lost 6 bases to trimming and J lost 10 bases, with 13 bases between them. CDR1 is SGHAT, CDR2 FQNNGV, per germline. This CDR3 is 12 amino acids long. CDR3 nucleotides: TGTGCCAGCAGACGAGGGGGAAGGGAGCAGTTCTTC. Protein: CASRRGGREQFF.